The 18 T cell receptor beta chains below were found in one sample sequenced in a study of metastatic and nonmetastatic thyroid tumors. No treatment had been given to any patient before thyroid surgery. Using MiXCR, TCRdb reanalyzed the PCR reads. The table lists around 26,000 clones, around 20% of them singletons, with 6.5% to 9.5% in the top ten. Material for sequencing was blood. The receptors were sampled from a female donor with papillary thyroid cancer or a benign thyroid nodule (not recorded which). Some clones in this sample may be carry-over from other donors' samples.

Notes on this clone: One end of the junction fails to match germline, which may point to a read error. The chain employs TRBV10-1 and TRBJ2-2; D possibly matches TRBD1 or TRBD2 (5 bases each). Germline V gene lookup returns CDR1 WNHNN and CDR2 SYGVQD (reference sequence). The CDR3 has 16 amino acids. CDR3 loop: CASTRDSPSNTGELFF. CDR3 sequence (DNA): TGCGCCAGCACTAGAGACAGCCCTTCGAACACCGGGGAGCTGTTCTTT.

This clone has ten or more counts. The chain combines TRBV9 with TRBJ2-7; 7 bases agree with TRBD1. The CDR3 sequence is 14 residues long. CDR1 and CDR2 (germline): SGDLS, YYNGEE. V shed 2 bases, J shed 2 bases, and the junction held 4 bases outside the gene matches. DNA of the CDR3: TGTGCCAGCAGCGTCGGGACAGCCCCCTACGAGCAGTACTTC. Protein product: CASSVGTAPYEQYF.

This clone was seen many times. The chain employs TRBV7-2 and TRBJ2-7, with 7 bases identical to TRBD2. The CDR3 runs to 15 residues. Germline CDR1 and CDR2: SGHTA and FQGNSA. V was clipped by 1 base and J by 6 bases; unmatched bases: 9. Here the CDR3 reads CASSLEAGVRPEQYF. CDR3 in DNA: TGTGCCAGCAGCTTAGAGGCGGGAGTTCGCCCCGAGCAGTACTTC.

This clone was observed many times. This chain joins TRBV5-1 and TRBJ2-1; D not resolved. CDR1 and CDR2 (germline): SGHRS, YFSETQ. There are 15 residues in the CDR3. With 0 bases removed from V and 4 bases from J, the gap between germline ends came to 11 bases. The CDR3 here is CASSLGEASYNEQFF. The CDR3 DNA follows: TGCGCCAGCAGCTTGGGCGAGGCTTCATACAATGAGCAGTTCTTC.

This clone was counted many times. The CDR3 DNA is TGTGCCAGCAGCTTAGGACAGGGAGAGACCCAGTACTTC. Its protein product is CASSLGQGETQYF. The chain carries TRBV7-9 and TRBJ2-5, with 7 bases lining up with TRBD1. V shed 1 base and J 4 bases; nucleotides not matched to a gene: 0. This CDR3 has 13 residues. Germline loops: CDR1 SEHNR, CDR2 FQNEAQ (reference sequence).

This clone has a count of ten or more. The V gene is TRBV20-1, the J gene TRBJ1-2; tentatively, D is TRBD1 (5 bases). Trimming shortened V by 3 bases and J by 5 bases, and 10 bases separated the two germline ends. The germline CDR1 and CDR2 sequences are DFQATT and SNEGSKA (reference sequence). The CDR3 spans 12 residues. The CDR3 loop is CSASKGLYGYTF. For the CDR3, the DNA is TGCAGTGCTAGTAAGGGGCTATATGGCTACACCTTC.

As for this clone: At one end the junction does not follow the germline gene, possibly because of a read error. V is TRBV28 and J is TRBJ1-2; maybe TRBD1 (6 bases). The length of the CDR3 is 14 residues. The V gene's germline CDR1 is MDHEN and CDR2 SYDVKM. CDR3 bases: TGTGCCAGCAGTGGGGGCACCCTTAATTATGGCTACAACTTC. Translating it yields CASSGGTLNYGYNF.

This clone was counted at least ten times. The rearrangement links TRBV13 to TRBJ2-7; 7 bases agree with TRBD2. Per germline, CDR1 PRHDT and CDR2 FYEKMQ (reference sequence). V lost 1 base and J lost 3; bases outside the gene matches: 6. CDR3 length: 15 residues. CDR3 protein: CASSLERDGGYEQYF. CDR3 bases: TGTGCCAGCAGCTTAGAGCGGGACGGGGGCTACGAGCAGTACTTC.

This clone appeared a few times. One end of the junction is discordant with germline, which a read error may explain. The V call is TRBV6-1, the J call TRBJ2-1; D remains ambiguous. The CDR3 totals 14 residues. CDR1 and CDR2 from the germline V gene are MNHNS and SASEGT. The CDR3 sequence: CASSEDSCYNEQFF. The CDR3, as DNA: TGTGCCAGCAGTGAGGATTCTTGTTACAATGAGCAGTTCTTT.

To note about this clone: Here the CDR3 omits its conserved ending phenylalanine or tryptophan, so a read error is the likely source. The chain links TRBV7-2 to TRBJ2-5; 10 nucleotides line up with TRBD2. CDR3 length equals 16 residues. The trim removed 3 bases at V and 5 bases at J, leaving 9 bases unmatched. Germline CDR1 and CDR2: SGHTA and FQGNSA. For the CDR3, the DNA is TGTGCCAGCAGCTTTAGCGGGGGGTGCTCCGGGGAGACCCAGTACTGC. Protein sequence: CASSFSGGCSGETQYC.

This clone was seen many times. The chain couples TRBV29-1 to TRBJ1-1; the match to TRBD1 covers 7 bases. CDR3 length: 13 amino acids. The ends lost 5 bases at V and 4 bases at J; junction bases unmatched: 7. CDR1 is SQVTM, CDR2 ANQGSEA, per germline. In DNA form, the CDR3 reads TGCAGCGTTCCTACAGGGGAGGTCACTGAAGCTTTCTTT. It is translated as CSVPTGEVTEAFF.

This clone is medium-sized. The rearrangement links TRBV10-3 to TRBJ2-7, with D possibly TRBD1 on 6 matching bases. CDR3 length: 14 residues. Looked up from germline, CDR1 is ENHRY and CDR2 is SYGVKD. Trimming removed 3 bases from V and 1 base from J, with 10 bases in between. The CDR3: CAISEGQGSYEQYF. For the CDR3, the DNA is TGTGCCATCAGTGAAGGGCAGGGGTCCTACGAGCAGTACTTC.

This clone showed up many times. The J gene is TRBJ2-3, the V gene TRBV5-5; D is uncertain. Deletions cut 0 bases from V and 7 bases from J, with 6 bases between. The CDR3 runs to 12 residues. Germline CDR1 is SGHKS and CDR2 is YYEKEE (reference sequence). The CDR3 bases are TGTGCCAGCAGCTTGGAGGGAAATACGCAGTATTTT. Its protein is CASSLEGNTQYF.

The CDR3 here is CASSQVSTITDTQYF. The CDR3 nucleotides are TGCGCCAGCAGCCAAGTGAGTACGATCACAGATACGCAGTATTTT. The chain carries TRBV4-1 and TRBJ2-3; D gene unclear. V shed 1 base and J shed 2 bases, with 10 bases lying between them. This CDR3 has 15 residues. Germline values: CDR1 MGHRA, CDR2 YSYEKL.

This clone was recorded at least ten times. V and J are TRBV30 and TRBJ1-3, with D unclear. CDR1 is GTSNPN, CDR2 SVGIG, per germline (reference sequence). Trimming pared 5 bases from V and 0 bases from J, leaving 8 bases between. This CDR3 is built from 13 residues. The CDR3 reads CAWQSFSGNTIYF. CDR3 DNA: TGTGCCTGGCAGTCTTTCTCTGGAAACACCATATATTTT.

This clone was recorded many times. The rearrangement uses TRBV6-1 and TRBJ1-1, with D maybe TRBD1 (5 bases). Per germline, CDR1 MNHNS and CDR2 SASEGT. With 6 bases removed from V and 0 bases from J, the gap between germline ends came to 14 bases. There are 15 residues in the CDR3. The CDR3 nucleotides read TGTGCCAGCAGATCGGGGTGGGGGATGAACACTGAAGCTTTCTTT. It codes for CASRSGWGMNTEAFF.

This clone has ten or more counts. CDR3 DNA sequence: TGTGCCAGCAGCGTACGGACTCAGGGAAGCGGTGGCTACACCTTC. It translates to CASSVRTQGSGGYTF. The chain couples TRBV9 to TRBJ1-2, with D possibly matching TRBD1 (5 bases). From germline, CDR1 is SGDLS and CDR2 YYNGEE. This CDR3 is built from 15 residues. Trimming stripped 1 base from V and 7 bases from J, with 17 bases between. The full variable domain, its missing parts supplied by reference TRBV9 and TRBJ1-2, is DSGVTQTPKHLITATGQRVTLRCSPRSGDLSVYWYQQSLDQGLQFLIQYYNGEERAKGNILERFSAQQFPDLHSELNLSSLELGDSALYFCASSVRTQGSGGYTFGSGTRLTVV.

This chain joins TRBV20-1 and TRBJ1-4, with TRBD1 as a possible D gene (6 bases). The CDR3 is made up of 16 amino acids. Trimming cost V 2 bases and J 3 bases, with 16 bases left between them. The V gene's germline CDR1 is DFQATT and CDR2 SNEGSKA (reference sequence). This CDR3 reads CSARNFLRGPNEKLFF. For the CDR3, the DNA is TGCAGTGCTAGAAATTTCCTCAGGGGACCTAATGAAAAACTGTTTTTT.